The clone carrying this T cell receptor beta chain has only one observation. Its specificity is unknown. This sample was included in a study of T cell responses to AZD1222 COVID-19 vaccine. Regarding the study as a whole: None of the repertoires were sampled until the peak T cell response had passed.

There are 15 residues in the CDR3. V was clipped by 3 bases and J by 4 bases, with 13 bases between them. Germline V lookup: CDR1 SGHRS, CDR2 YFSETQ. The method was immunoSEQ multiplex PCR; TCRdb's version includes in-frame clones alone and lacks a portion of them. The data hold 95,000 to 100,000 clones, with just over 85% observed a single time. The sequence derives from an adult in good health. The specimen comprised peripheral blood, sampled on day 0 of AZD1222 vaccination. The chain employs TRBV5-1 and TRBJ2-2, with a tentative D call TRBD1 (6 bases). CDR3 in DNA: TGCGCCAGCAGCTCAAAGCAGGGGCCCACCGGGGAGCTGTTTTTT. Translating it yields CASSSKQGPTGELFF.